The 24 T cell receptor beta chains listed next were all sequenced from one sample in a study of blood T cell repertoires in COVID-19. The method was immunoSEQ multiplex PCR; TCRdb's version includes in-frame clones alone and lacks a portion of them. The data contain more than 300,000 clones, nearly 90% of them singletons. Sequences were obtained from PBMCs or T cells enriched from blood (not recorded which). Source of these receptors: a woman in her 30s who had recovered from COVID-19.

The chain couples TRBV30 to TRBJ1-2, with 7 bases identical to TRBD1. With 5 bases clipped from V and 3 bases from J, the junction kept 6 bases outside the gene matches. Germline V gene lookup returns CDR1 GTSNPN and CDR2 SVGIG (reference sequence). This CDR3 region has 13 residues. CDR3 sequence (DNA): TGTGCCTGGGGCCAAGGACAGGACTATGGCTACACCTTC. Protein product: CAWGQGQDYGYTF. The whole variable domain, filled in from reference TRBV30 and TRBJ1-2, reads SQTIHQWPATLVQPVGSPLSLECTVEGTSNPNLYWYRQAAGRGLQLLFYSVGIGQISSEVPQNLSASRPQDRQFILSSKKLLLSDSGFYLCAWGQGQDYGYTFGSGTRLTVV.

V and J are TRBV6-6 and TRBJ1-5; 8 nucleotides align to TRBD1. J gave up 6 bases and V 5 bases, and 12 bases lay outside the gene matches. Germline V gives CDR1 MNHNY, CDR2 SVGAGI (reference sequence). CDR3 length: 16 residues. The CDR3 nucleotides are TGTGCCAGCAGTCCAGGGACAGGCCTTGATCGTCAGCCCCAGCATTTT. The encoded protein is CASSPGTGLDRQPQHF.

The V and J genes are TRBV18 and TRBJ1-1; tentatively, D is TRBD1 (6 bases). The CDR3 is 13 amino acids. The germline V and J ends were trimmed by 4 bases and 7 bases, with 13 bases remaining between them. Germline CDR1 and CDR2: KGHSH and LQKENI. Written as DNA, the CDR3 is TGTGCCAGCTCACTAAGGGGGAACCTTGAAGCTTTCTTT. Amino acids: CASSLRGNLEAFF.

The rearrangement joins TRBV6-2 or TRBV6-3 to TRBJ2-6; no reliable D call. V was pared by 3 bases and J by 4 bases, with 7 bases between. The CDR3 loop spans 14 amino acids. Germline CDR1 and CDR2: MNHEY and SVGEGT. The CDR3 here is CASSYNRGANVLTF. CDR3 DNA: TGTGCCAGCAGTTATAACAGAGGGGCCAACGTCCTGACTTTC.

The CDR3 coding sequence is TGTGCCACCAGCAGCACTCCCTGGGCCAGTCTCAATCAGCCCCAGCATTTT. Protein product: CATSSTPWASLNQPQHF. The chain carries TRBV15 and TRBJ1-5; no reliable D call. Germline V lookup: CDR1 LNHNV, CDR2 YYDKDF (reference sequence). The CDR3 loop spans 17 amino acids. Trimming took off 3 bases at V and 3 bases at J, with 18 bases between the two ends.

The chain carries TRBV27 and TRBJ1-6; 11 nucleotides match TRBD1. CDR3 size: 13 residues. The germline V gene has CDR1 MNHEY and CDR2 SMNVEV (reference sequence). Losses at the gene ends were 6 bases for V and 8 bases for J; bases not matched to a gene: 0. CDR3 DNA: TGTGCCAGCAGGGGACAGGGGGATTCACCCCTCCACTTT. Protein product: CASRGQGDSPLHF.

The chain couples TRBV7-9 to TRBJ1-1; D gene ambiguous. This CDR3 region has 14 residues. CDR1 and CDR2 from the germline V gene are SEHNR and FQNEAQ (reference sequence). V was trimmed by 3 bases and J by 1 base, leaving 9 bases between them. CDR3 region: CASSFEGRNTEAFF. CDR3 coding DNA: TGTGCCAGCAGCTTTGAGGGAAGGAACACTGAAGCTTTCTTT.

The rearrangement uses TRBV27 and TRBJ1-4; 9 nucleotides agree with TRBD1. The CDR3 sequence is 14 residues long. V shed 4 bases, J shed 13 bases, and the junction held 10 bases outside the gene matches. Germline V gene lookup returns CDR1 MNHEY and CDR2 SMNVEV (reference sequence). CDR3 sequence: CASSSPDRGKRLFF. CDR3 in DNA: TGTGCCAGCAGTTCTCCGGACAGGGGAAAGCGACTGTTTTTT.

This rearrangement joins TRBV27 to TRBJ1-1; D might be TRBD1 (6 bases). Deletions cut 7 bases from V and 0 bases from J, with 15 bases between. The CDR3 is 15 residues long. CDR1 and CDR2 (germline): MNHEY, SMNVEV (reference sequence). This chain's CDR3 is CASIFTGGMNTEAFF. In DNA form, the CDR3 reads TGTGCCAGCATCTTTACGGGGGGCATGAACACTGAAGCTTTCTTT.

The chain has TRBV5-5 and TRBJ1-6; D gene unclear. The germline V gene has CDR1 SGHKS and CDR2 YYEKEE (reference sequence). The CDR3 spans 16 residues. V was trimmed by 6 bases and J by 9 bases, leaving 22 bases between them. The CDR3 coding sequence is TGTGCCAGCAACCCCGTCAGTACCCTTTTCCTTTCACCCCTCCACTTT. It is translated as CASNPVSTLFLSPLHF. The full variable domain, its missing parts supplied by reference TRBV5-5 and TRBJ1-6, is DAGVTQSPTHLIKTRGQQVTLRCSPISGHKSVSWYQQVLGQGPQFIFQYYEKEERGRGNFPDRFSARQFPNYSSELNVNALLLGDSALYLCASNPVSTLFLSPLHFGNGTRLTVT.

The chain carries TRBV18 and TRBJ1-4; 7 bases align to TRBD1. Looked up from germline, CDR1 is KGHSH and CDR2 is LQKENI. The CDR3 covers 15 residues. With 3 bases clipped from V and 4 bases from J, the junction kept 5 bases outside the gene matches. DNA of the CDR3: TGTGCCAGCTCACCGAGGACAGGCCTTAATGAAAAACTGTTTTTT. Encoded protein: CASSPRTGLNEKLFF.

The chain combines TRBV10-2 with TRBJ2-1, with D perhaps matching TRBD2 (5 bases). Germline values: CDR1 WSHSY, CDR2 SAAADI. The CDR3 has 14 amino acids. Trimming pared 0 bases from V and 8 bases from J, leaving 11 bases between. The CDR3 loop reads CASSESGLAYEQFF. The CDR3 DNA reads as TGCGCCAGCAGTGAGTCGGGTCTAGCCTATGAGCAGTTCTTC.

This clone was seen once. V and J are TRBV19 and TRBJ1-6; D may be TRBD1 (6 bases). This CDR3 is built from 14 residues. Trimming took off 5 bases at V and 7 bases at J, with 12 bases between the two ends. CDR1 LNHDA and CDR2 SQIVND come from the germline V gene (reference sequence). In DNA, the CDR3 is TGTGCCAGTAGTCAGACAGGAGCGAATTCACCCCTCCACTTT. Protein: CASSQTGANSPLHF.

This chain joins TRBV2 and TRBJ1-5; D is perhaps TRBD1 (6 bases). The length of the CDR3 is 14 residues. Per germline, CDR1 SNHLY and CDR2 FYNNEI. Deletions cut 6 bases from V and 7 bases from J, with 16 bases between. The CDR3 bases are TGTGCCAGCAGGAACAGGGTAGCGTCCCAGCCCCAGCATTTT. It codes for CASRNRVASQPQHF.

This chain uses TRBV7-3 with TRBJ1-1, with D perhaps TRBD1 (5 bases). CDR1 SGHTA and CDR2 FQGTGA come from the germline V gene. V lost 3 bases to trimming and J lost 4 bases, with 9 bases between them. The CDR3 sequence is 13 residues long. CDR3 nucleotide sequence: TGTGCCAGCAGCTTTCGTAGGGGCACTGAAGCTTTCTTT. This encodes CASSFRRGTEAFF.

The V call is TRBV5-1, the J call TRBJ2-1; D is unclear. Trimming took 2 bases from V and 0 from J, leaving 6 bases between them. CDR3 length equals 14 residues. The germline V gene has CDR1 SGHRS and CDR2 YFSETQ. CDR3 protein: CASSFSSSYNEQFF. The CDR3 coding sequence is TGCGCCAGCAGCTTTTCCAGCTCCTACAATGAGCAGTTCTTC.

This clone has more than one count but fewer than ten. This chain uses TRBV27 with TRBJ1-6; D is undetermined. Germline CDR1 MNHEY, CDR2 SMNVEV (reference sequence). This CDR3 contains 12 residues. The V end was cut by 5 bases, the J end by 10 bases, with 9 bases between. CDR3 coding DNA: TGTGCCAGCAGTCGGACTAACTCACCCCTCCACTTT. It encodes CASSRTNSPLHF.

The chain recombines TRBV15 with TRBJ2-4; 8 nucleotides align to TRBD1. CDR3 length: 17 residues. Germline values: CDR1 LNHNV, CDR2 YYDKDF (reference sequence). The V and J ends lost 2 bases and 0 bases, in that order; junction bases with no gene match: 6. CDR3 sequence: CATSRSGQVLAKNIQYF. The CDR3 coding sequence is TGTGCCACCAGCAGATCGGGACAGGTTTTAGCCAAAAACATTCAGTACTTC.

This chain connects TRBV5-1 to TRBJ2-7; 7 bases are a match to TRBD1. Trimming cost V 9 bases and J 5 bases; bases outside gene matches: 14. Germline V gene data show CDR1 as SGHRS and CDR2 as YFSETQ. This CDR3 contains 14 residues. CDR3 amino acids: CAKRDNRGCHEQYF. The CDR3 nucleotides read TGCGCCAAGCGTGACAACAGGGGTTGCCACGAGCAGTACTTC.

The chain employs TRBV9 and TRBJ2-5; TRBD1 is a possible D gene (6 bases). The CDR3 has 15 residues. The V gene lost 0 bases and the J gene lost 5 bases, with 14 bases spanning the gap. The germline CDR1 and CDR2 sequences are SGDLS and YYNGEE. Here the CDR3 reads CASSVGGTPLETQYF. CDR3 nucleotide sequence: TGTGCCAGCAGCGTAGGAGGGACACCTCTGGAGACCCAGTACTTC.

The gene calls are TRBV5-4 and TRBJ2-3; TRBD1 is a possible D gene (5 bases). Deletions cut 4 bases from V and 4 bases from J, with 19 bases between. CDR1 and CDR2 from the germline V gene are SGHNT and YYREEE (reference sequence). CDR3 length equals 16 residues. The CDR3 here is CASSIAGIFRSDTQYF. For the CDR3, the DNA is TGTGCCAGCAGCATCGCAGGGATTTTTAGATCAGATACGCAGTATTTT. The variable domain in full, with the rest retrieved from reference TRBV5-4 and TRBJ2-3, is ETGVTQSPTHLIKTRGQQVTLRCSSQSGHNTVSWYQQALGQGPQFIFQYYREEENGRGNFPPRFSGLQFPNYSSELNVNALELDDSALYLCASSIAGIFRSDTQYFGPGTRLTVL.

The chain combines TRBV19 with TRBJ2-7; 12 bases align to TRBD1. V shed 4 bases, J shed 3 bases, and the junction held 4 bases outside the gene matches. The CDR3 length is 15 residues. In germline, CDR1 is LNHDA, CDR2 SQIVND (reference sequence). CDR3 nucleotides: TGTGCCAGTAGTAGGGGACAGGGGGCGGACTACGAGCAGTACTTC. Residues: CASSRGQGADYEQYF.

The chain has TRBV6-5 and TRBJ1-5; TRBD1 is a possible D gene (5 bases). CDR1 MNHEY and CDR2 SVGAGI come from the germline V gene. V was shortened by 5 bases and J by 5 bases, with 7 bases between the two germline ends. The CDR3 length is 12 residues. This chain's CDR3 is CASSTGHQPQHF. The CDR3, as DNA: TGTGCCAGCAGTACAGGTCATCAGCCCCAGCATTTT.

J is TRBJ1-5 and V is TRBV15; 10 positions match TRBD1. The CDR3 contains 15 residues. Trimming at V came to 5 bases and at J to 7 bases, leaving 8 bases not matched to a gene. CDR1 is LNHNV and CDR2 is YYDKDF in the germline V gene (reference sequence). CDR3 bases: TGTGCCACCAGCCGGGGACAGGGGAGGTGGCAGCCCCAGCATTTT. This codes for CATSRGQGRWQPQHF. The full variable domain, with the rest looked up from reference TRBV15 and TRBJ1-5, is DAMVIQNPRYQVTQFGKPVTLSCSQTLNHNVMYWYQQKSSQAPKLLFHYYDKDFNNEADTPDNFQSRRPNTSFCFLDIRSPGLGDTAMYLCATSRGQGRWQPQHFGDGTRLSIL.